The clone carrying this T cell receptor beta chain was recorded many times. This sample is part of a study of Graves' ophthalmopathy and Graves' hyperthyroidism. Patients were diagnosed from clinical symptoms, serum thyroxine, TRAb, thyroid ultrasound and orbital computed tomography. Amplification of the TCR beta CDR3 regions used RNA transcripts (as template). HTBI primers served in a first-round RT-PCR, which a second-round multiplex PCR followed. Each CDR3 protein is one row after TCRdb ran MiXCR on the multiplex PCR reads. The repertoire consists of 740,000 or so distinct CDR3 sequences, with 40% occurring once and the leading ten covering 44%. V lost 4 bases and J 7 bases, leaving 20 bases between the germline ends. This CDR3 contains 15 residues. CDR1 and CDR2 from the germline V gene are SGDLS and YYNGEE.

The chain is built from TRBV9 and TRBJ1-1, with a possible D match to TRBD1 (6 bases). The receptor comes from an adult man with Graves' ophthalmopathy. The sequencing sample was made of peripheral blood. The CDR3 protein is CASSPVQTGRVEAFF. Here the CDR3 DNA reads TGTGCCAGCAGCCCCGTACAGACAGGCAGGGTTGAAGCTTTCTTT.